This T cell receptor (beta chain) was captured in a study of T-cell memory formation after mild COVID-19. TCR alpha and TCR beta cDNA libraries with sample barcodes and UMIs came from 5'RACE using constant-segment primers. TCRdb ran MiXCR on the 5' RACE reads and lists one entry per CDR3 protein. This table has hundreds of thousands of distinct CDR3 sequences, about 20% appearing once. The germline V gene encodes CDR1 MDHEN and CDR2 SYDVKM. The CDR3 runs 13 residues. Trimming took off 2 bases at V and 9 bases at J, with 11 bases between the two ends. The chain employs TRBV28 and TRBJ2-4, with D perhaps TRBD2 (6 bases). This clonotype originated in an adult woman who had mild COVID-19 (a few samples of this study predate the infection). Cell type and time point are not known. The sample taken for sequencing was PBMCs or a T cell subset sorted from them (not recorded which). CDR3 in amino acids: CASSLGGESIQYF. The CDR3 nucleotides read TGTGCCAGCAGTTTAGGAGGGGAAAGCATTCAGTACTTC.